The 10 T cell receptor beta chains below come from one sample, sequenced in a study of blood T cell repertoires in COVID-19. Measured with immunoSEQ multiplex PCR; TCRdb has only the in-frame clones, and not every one. The table shows some 250,000 clones, with roughly 93% occurring only once. Sequencing was performed on PBMCs or T cells enriched from blood (not recorded which). The receptors originated from a woman in her thirties or forties with acute COVID-19.

The chain employs TRBV15 and TRBJ1-6; 10 nucleotides line up with TRBD1. The V and J ends lost 2 bases and 11 bases, in that order; junction bases with no gene match: 12. This CDR3 has 17 amino acids. Germline values: CDR1 LNHNV, CDR2 YYDKDF (reference sequence). The DNA for the CDR3 is TGTGCCACCAGCAGATCCGGGACAGGGGATTCTAGGGCACCCCTCCACTTT. This codes for CATSRSGTGDSRAPLHF.

The chain links TRBV19 to TRBJ2-3, with TRBD1 identical over 11 bases. CDR1 and CDR2 from the germline V gene are LNHDA and SQIVND (reference sequence). The J segment lost 2 bases and the V segment lost 6 bases, leaving 7 bases of the junction unmatched. The CDR3 runs 16 residues. CDR3 sequence: CASRSDRGQNTDTQYF. CDR3 nucleotides: TGTGCCAGTAGATCGGACAGGGGGCAGAACACAGATACGCAGTATTTT.

This chain joins TRBV5-5 and TRBJ2-4, with 7 bases lining up with TRBD1. V shed 0 bases and J 2 bases; nucleotides not matched to a gene: 5. The CDR3 spans 16 residues. Germline CDR1 SGHKS, CDR2 YYEKEE (reference sequence). The CDR3 DNA is TGTGCCAGCAGCTTGGTTGAGGGGGCGTCCAAAAACATTCAGTACTTC. It translates to CASSLVEGASKNIQYF.

This chain connects TRBV5-1 to TRBJ2-2, with D possibly being TRBD2 (5 bases). Germline V gene sequence: CDR1 SGHRS, CDR2 YFSETQ. CDR3 length equals 14 residues. The V end was cut by 3 bases, the J end by 2 bases, with 8 bases between. The CDR3 nucleotides read TGCGCCAGCAGCTCCGGGGTTAACACCGGGGAGCTGTTTTTT. Translated, it gives CASSSGVNTGELFF.

This chain uses TRBV18 with TRBJ2-2; D remains unclear. CDR3 size: 13 residues. In germline, CDR1 is KGHSH, CDR2 LQKENI. Trimming stripped 3 bases from V and 6 bases from J, with 8 bases between. In DNA form, the CDR3 reads TGTGCCAGCTCACCCACGTCAGCCGGGGAGCTGTTTTTT. This translates into CASSPTSAGELFF.

The rearrangement uses TRBV30 and TRBJ2-3; no reliable D call. The CDR3 totals 14 residues. The V gene lost 0 bases and the J gene lost 1 base, with 8 bases spanning the gap. Germline lookup yields CDR1 GTSNPN and CDR2 SVGIG (reference sequence). The CDR3 coding sequence is TGTGCCTGGAGTGTAGCTGGTGGCACAGATACGCAGTATTTT. It encodes CAWSVAGGTDTQYF.

The rearrangement joins TRBV7-9 to TRBJ2-5, with a weak D call TRBD1 (6 bases). The CDR3 consists of 15 residues. CDR1 SEHNR and CDR2 FQNEAQ come from the germline V gene (reference sequence). Trimming took off 3 bases at V and 5 bases at J, with 16 bases between the two ends. The CDR3, as DNA: TGTGCCAGCAGCTTGTCCCACCAGGGGCAGGAGACCCAGTACTTC. Encoded protein: CASSLSHQGQETQYF.

Only one count was recorded for this clone. The chain has TRBV2 and TRBJ2-5; the match to TRBD1 covers 10 bases. The germline CDR1 and CDR2 sequences are SNHLY and FYNNEI. Germline trimming cut 7 bases from V and 2 bases from J; bases unmatched to any gene: 7. The CDR3 has 15 amino acids. CDR3 sequence: CASTPTGGLQETQYF. The CDR3 DNA follows: TGTGCCAGCACTCCGACAGGGGGCCTACAAGAGACCCAGTACTTC.

The chain's CDR3 is CASRGGQGVYEQYF. DNA of the CDR3: TGTGCCAGTCGAGGGGGACAGGGTGTTTACGAGCAGTACTTC. The chain is built from TRBV28 and TRBJ2-7; TRBD1 aligns across 9 bases. J was trimmed by 4 bases and V by 9 bases; bases with no gene match: 10. The CDR3 covers 14 residues. Germline CDR1 reads MDHEN; CDR2 reads SYDVKM.

This clone was found once. Other nucleotide sequences in the sample specify the same CDR3. This sequence joins TRBV4-1 and TRBJ1-3; 10 bases line up with TRBD1. The V and J ends lost 2 bases and 4 bases, in that order; junction bases with no gene match: 5. The length of the CDR3 is 16 residues. Germline V gene lookup returns CDR1 MGHRA and CDR2 YSYEKL. DNA for the CDR3: TGCGCCAGCAGCCAACCTGGACAGGGGGTGGGAAACACCATATATTTT. Amino acid sequence: CASSQPGQGVGNTIYF.